The entry below describes one T cell receptor (beta chain). Amplification used 60 Vbeta primers and 13 Jbeta primers. The assay was immunoSEQ multiplex PCR, and TCRdb's table has in-frame clones only and misses some. The sample lists about 130,000 clones, roughly 82% occurring once. The data were obtained in a study of cytomegalovirus exposure and HLA in healthy donors. The CDR3 spans 15 residues. The J segment lost 0 bases and the V segment lost 1 base, leaving 3 bases of the junction unmatched. Looked up from germline, CDR1 is SGHRS and CDR2 is YFSETQ. The sample taken for sequencing was PBMCs. The sequence came from a male donor in good health and CMV-seropositive. The rearrangement joins TRBV5-1 to TRBJ1-1, with 7 positions matching TRBD1. The CDR3 is CASSLITGVNTEAFF. CDR3 nucleotide sequence: TGCGCCAGCAGCTTGATTACAGGGGTGAACACTGAAGCTTTCTTT.